Listed below are T cell receptor beta chains from one sample, sequenced in a study of cytomegalovirus exposure and HLA in healthy donors. The protocol was immunoSEQ multiplex PCR, while the TCRdb copy is restricted to in-frame clones and leaves out a portion. Among 150,000 to 250,000 clones, roughly four fifths were seen once, and the ten largest hold about 2.1%. The specimen sequenced was PBMCs. These receptors were collected from a young man in good health and CMV-seronegative. Both conserved end residues are part of each CDR3. D genes are given only for firm matches. Only part of the rows carry a size: once, few, many, or a class if the clone is expanded.

D	length	J	V	size	DNA	CDR3
TRBD1	15	TRBJ1-2	TRBV6-1	NA	TGTGCCAGCAGTGGACATGCTGGACAGGGGTTTGGCTACACCTTC	CASSGHAGQGFGYTF
TRBD2	15	TRBJ2-3	TRBV7-2	NA	TGTGCCAGCAGCTCCTCGGGACTACCTTCGGATACGCAGTATTTT	CASSSSGLPSDTQYF
NA	15	TRBJ2-4	TRBV14	NA	TGTGCCAGCAGCCAAGTATTAGGGGGCAAAAACATTCAGTACTTC	CASSQVLGGKNIQYF
NA	16	TRBJ2-7	TRBV2	few	TGTGCCAGCAGTGAAGCAGCACAGGGCTGGTTCTACGAGCAGTACTTC	CASSEAAQGWFYEQYF
TRBD2	15	TRBJ2-5	TRBV6-6	NA	TGTGCCAGCACCCTGGGACTAGCGGCACAAGAGACCCAGTACTTC	CASTLGLAAQETQYF
TRBD2	14	TRBJ2-7	TRBV28	NA	TGTGCCAGCAGTAATAGCGGGAGCTCCTACGAGCAGTACTTC	CASSNSGSSYEQYF
NA	19	TRBJ1-5	TRBV21-1	NA	TGTGCCAGCAGCCAAGGGACAGGGGGTAGCTCTTATAGCAATCAGCCCCAGCATTTT	CASSQGTGGSSYSNQPQHF
NA	16	TRBJ2-2	TRBV27	NA	TGTGCCAGCAGTCCGACGACACGCGCGAACACCGGGGAGCTGTTTTTT	CASSPTTRANTGELFF
NA	15	TRBJ1-1	TRBV5-1	few	TGCGCCAGCAGCTTGGCCGTGTCTAAGGGGGCTGAAGCTTTCTTT	CASSLAVSKGAEAFF
TRBD1	14	TRBJ2-7	TRBV7-8	NA	TGTGCCAGCAGCTTGGGACAGTCCTCCTACGAGCAGTACTTC	CASSLGQSSYEQYF
TRBD2	17	TRBJ2-1	TRBV30	NA	TGTGCCTGGAGTGCAGGGACTAGCGGGAGGGATATCAATGAGCAGTTCTTC	CAWSAGTSGRDINEQFF
NA	14	TRBJ1-1	TRBV28	few	TGTGCCAGCAGCTCCCCGGGGGTGAACACTGAAGCTTTCTTT	CASSSPGVNTEAFF
TRBD2	16	TRBJ2-7	TRBV5-4	few	TGTGCCAGCAGCTTGGAACTAGCGGCTTCCTCCTACGAGCAGTACTTC	CASSLELAASSYEQYF
TRBD1	15	TRBJ2-7	TRBV15	NA	TGTGCCACCAGCAGAGGGGACAGATACTCCTACGAGCAGTACTTC	CATSRGDRYSYEQYF
NA	12	TRBJ1-4	TRBV7-9	NA	TGTGCCAGCAGCCTACTCGGGGAAAAACTGTTTTTT	CASSLLGEKLFF
TRBD2	14	TRBJ2-5	TRBV29-1	once	TGCAGCGGAGGGACTAGCGGGAGGAGAGAGACCCAGTACTTC	CSGGTSGRRETQYF
TRBD2	18	TRBJ2-1	TRBV7-6	NA	TGTGCCAGCAGCTTAGGGACTAGCGGGCGCAAGGGTTACAATGAGCAGTTCTTC	CASSLGTSGRKGYNEQFF
NA	16	TRBJ2-3	TRBV6-6	NA	TGTGCCAGCCATATACCGGGAACCACTAGCACAGATACGCAGTATTTT	CASHIPGTTSTDTQYF
NA	15	TRBJ2-7	TRBV6-1	NA	TGTGCCAGCAACCCGGGAAATGACCATACGAGCGAGCAGTACTTC	CASNPGNDHTSEQYF
NA	14	TRBJ2-1	TRBV27	NA	TGTGCCAGCAGTTCTTGGAAACCGAGCGAGGAGCAGTTCTTC	CASSSWKPSEEQFF
NA	14	TRBJ1-2	TRBV29-1	NA	TGCAGCGTCCTGGGTGTTGACAGTGTCTATGGCTACACCTTC	CSVLGVDSVYGYTF
TRBD1	15	TRBJ2-7	TRBV27	NA	TGTGCCAGCAGTCACAGGGACAGCAGCTCCTACGAGCAGTACTTC	CASSHRDSSSYEQYF
TRBD1	15	TRBJ2-7	TRBV27	NA	TGTGCCAGCAGTCCAGACCGGGACAGGGCCTACGAGCAGTACTTC	CASSPDRDRAYEQYF
NA	15	TRBJ2-5	TRBV5-1	NA	TGCGCCAGCACCGACCGGGGCAGGGGACAAGAGACCCAGTACTTC	CASTDRGRGQETQYF
TRBD1	16	TRBJ1-3	TRBV6-1	NA	TGTGCCAGCAGTGAATTGACAGGGAATATTGGAAACACCATATATTTT	CASSELTGNIGNTIYF
NA	14	TRBJ1-4	TRBV6-4	NA	TGTGCCAGCAGTACGACAGCGGGTAATGAAAAACTGTTTTTT	CASSTTAGNEKLFF
NA	12	TRBJ1-1	TRBV29-1	NA	TGCAGCCTCACTTCAGGGGTATCTGAAGCTTTCTTT	CSLTSGVSEAFF
NA	17	TRBJ2-7	TRBV28	NA	TGTGCCAGCAGTCTTTACACAGGGCGGGCTTACTCCTACGAGCAGTACTTC	CASSLYTGRAYSYEQYF
NA	14	TRBJ2-5	TRBV7-9	once	TGTGCCAGCAGCTTGCCGGGGTACCAAGAGACCCAGTACTTC	CASSLPGYQETQYF
NA	13	TRBJ1-1	TRBV7-3	once	TGTGCCAGCAGCCTGCAAAGGGGGAGTGAAGCTTTCTTT	CASSLQRGSEAFF
NA	17	TRBJ1-6	TRBV4-2	NA	TGTGCCAGCAGCTCTCTCCCCGGGGGGGTCTATAATTCACCCCTCCACTTT	CASSSLPGGVYNSPLHF
NA	12	TRBJ2-7	TRBV6-1	NA	TGTGCCAGCAGGCCCTACACTAGCGAGCAGTACTTC	CASRPYTSEQYF
NA	14	TRBJ2-5	TRBV5-1	NA	TGCGCCAGCAGCTTTAGAGGGGGGGGAGAGACCCAGTACTTC	CASSFRGGGETQYF
NA	14	TRBJ2-7	TRBV11-3	NA	TGTGCCAGCAGCTTAACTGCCGGTTCCTACGAGCAGTACTTC	CASSLTAGSYEQYF
NA	16	TRBJ2-2	TRBV19	NA	TGTGCCAGCAACAGGGATAACAGCGCGAACACCGGGGAGCTGTTTTTT	CASNRDNSANTGELFF
TRBD2	14	TRBJ2-3	TRBV30	NA	TGTGCCTGGAGGGCAGCGGGGTCCACAGATACGCAGTATTTT	CAWRAAGSTDTQYF
TRBD1	14	TRBJ1-1	TRBV6-5	NA	TGTGCCAGCAGTCCGGGACAGGGGGGACCACTGGCTTTCTTT	CASSPGQGGPLAFF
NA	15	TRBJ1-5	TRBV6-6	NA	TGTGCCAGCAGTTACTCGGCAGGGAAGGGCCAGCCCCAGCATTTT	CASSYSAGKGQPQHF
NA	15	TRBJ1-3	TRBV18	NA	TGTGCCAGCTCACCACAACAGGGACCTGGAAACACCATATATTTT	CASSPQQGPGNTIYF
TRBD1	18	TRBJ1-2	TRBV15	NA	TGTGCCACCAGCAGAGATCTGGGGACAGGGGGCTCGGTTTATGTCTACACCTTC	CATSRDLGTGGSVYVYTF
NA	14	TRBJ1-4	TRBV5-1	NA	TGCGCCAGCAGCGCACAGGGTACTAATGAAAAACTGTTTTTT	CASSAQGTNEKLFF
TRBD1	14	TRBJ2-7	TRBV28	NA	TGTGCCAGCAGTATTCGGGACAGGGCGGGCGAGCAGTACTTC	CASSIRDRAGEQYF